A selection of T cell receptor beta chains follows, all from one sample in a study of sequential checkpoint blockade in melanoma. The data were produced by immunoSEQ multiplex PCR, yet TCRdb's version contains in-frame clones alone and is incomplete. Of fewer than 30,000 clones in the sample, around 77% were seen once. Sample: CD8+ T cells sorted from blood (inferred from file names), taken from a patient given nivolumab and ipilimumab in sequence. Receptors originate from a human donor with melanoma. Each CDR3 is given with its conserved first and last residue. A D gene is named only where the DNA matches it firmly. Clone size is stated in some rows and not others, as once, few, many or a class when expanded.

clone size | J gene | D gene | V gene | CDR3 protein | CDR3 DNA
NA | TRBJ1-5 | TRBD1 | TRBV7-3 | CASSLGTGKNQPQHF | TGTGCCAGCAGCTTAGGGACAGGAAAAAATCAGCCCCAGCATTTT
NA | TRBJ2-7 | NA | TRBV4-2 | CASSQDPSGGGPYEQYF | TGTGCCAGCAGCCAAGACCCAAGCGGCGGGGGCCCCTACGAGCAGTACTTC
NA | TRBJ1-3 | TRBD1 | TRBV5-6 | CASSLGQGIGYTIYF | TGTGCCAGCAGCCTCGGACAGGGTATCGGGTACACCATATATTTT
NA | TRBJ1-5 | NA | TRBV7-3 | CASSPSRGRSNQPQHF | TGTGCCAGCAGCCCTTCGCGGGGGCGAAGCAATCAGCCCCAGCATTTT
NA | TRBJ2-7 | TRBD1 | TRBV7-6 | CASSFGTGGYEQYF | TGTGCCAGCAGCTTTGGGACAGGGGGGTACGAGCAGTACTTC
NA | TRBJ2-7 | NA | TRBV6-5 | CASRTRGYEQYF | TGTGCCAGCAGAACAAGGGGGTACGAGCAGTACTTC
few | TRBJ1-2 | TRBD1 | TRBV5-1 | CASSPSTGGLGYGYTF | TGCGCCAGCAGCCCCTCGACAGGGGGCTTAGGCTATGGCTACACCTTC
NA | TRBJ1-6 | TRBD1 | TRBV7-9 | CASSLGTGDSPLHF | TGTGCCAGCAGCTTAGGGACAGGGGATTCACCCCTCCACTTT
NA | TRBJ2-6 | NA | TRBV11-3 | CASSLSRRAAGGRANVLTF | TGTGCCAGCAGCTTATCGAGGCGAGCTGCCGGCGGGAGGGCCAACGTCCTGACTTTC
NA | TRBJ1-1 | NA | TRBV28 | CASSPSAEAFF | TGTGCCAGCAGTCCGAGCGCTGAAGCTTTCTTT
few | TRBJ2-2 | NA | TRBV30 | CAWSLGQPGELFF | TGTGCCTGGAGCCTCGGACAGCCCGGGGAGCTGTTTTTT
NA | TRBJ2-1 | TRBD1 | TRBV13 | CASSLGGQGPDNEQFF | TGTGCCAGCAGCTTAGGGGGACAGGGTCCGGACAATGAGCAGTTCTTC
NA | TRBJ1-1 | TRBD1 | TRBV28 | CASSLNRGATEAFF | TGTGCCAGCAGTTTGAACAGGGGAGCAACTGAAGCTTTCTTT
NA | TRBJ2-3 | TRBD1 | TRBV6-1 | CASSGTVGFTDTQYF | TGTGCCAGCAGCGGGACAGTCGGATTTACAGATACGCAGTATTTT
once | TRBJ1-3 | NA | TRBV5-1 | CASSLNSEGSGNTIYF | TGCGCCAGCAGCTTGAACAGCGAGGGCTCTGGAAACACCATATATTTT
NA | TRBJ2-7 | TRBD1 | TRBV30 | CAWSGGAGGSYEQYF | TGTGCCTGGAGTGGGGGAGCAGGGGGCTCCTACGAGCAGTACTTC
NA | TRBJ1-5 | TRBD1 | TRBV19 | CASSTGTASNQPQHF | TGTGCCAGTAGTACGGGGACAGCCAGCAATCAGCCCCAGCATTTT
NA | TRBJ1-5 | TRBD1 | TRBV28 | CASSLQGADYQPQHF | TGTGCCAGCAGCCTACAGGGGGCGGACTATCAGCCCCAGCATTTT
NA | TRBJ2-7 | NA | TRBV27 | CASGTGHHYEQYF | TGTGCCAGCGGTACGGGACACCACTACGAGCAGTACTTC
once | TRBJ2-7 | NA | TRBV27 | CASSLLGAPEQYF | TGTGCCAGCAGTTTACTTGGGGCGCCCGAGCAGTACTTC
NA | TRBJ1-1 | NA | TRBV16 | CASSLLQGRRAEAFF | TGTGCCAGCAGCCTTTTACAGGGCCGCCGAGCGGAAGCTTTCTTT
once | TRBJ1-3 | NA | TRBV4-1 | CASSPKGAGNTIYF | TGCGCCAGCAGCCCCAAGGGGGCTGGAAACACCATATATTTT
few | TRBJ1-5 | NA | TRBV9 | CASSPLREINQPQHF | TGTGCCAGCAGCCCACTCCGGGAGATAAATCAGCCCCAGCATTTT
once | TRBJ2-7 | TRBD1 | TRBV28 | CASSPRDSYEQYF | TGTGCCAGCAGTCCTCGGGACAGCTACGAGCAGTACTTC
few | TRBJ2-7 | NA | TRBV28 | CASTHHPQGFTYEQYF | TGTGCCAGCACCCACCACCCGCAGGGTTTCACCTACGAGCAGTACTTC
NA | TRBJ1-4 | TRBD1 | TRBV19 | CASSIYGTGKEKLFF | TGTGCCAGTAGTATCTACGGGACAGGGAAAGAAAAACTGTTTTTT
NA | TRBJ2-7 | NA | TRBV27 | CASSLSRTDSGLYF | TGTGCCAGCAGTTTATCGAGGACAGATTCAGGTTTGTACTTC
NA | TRBJ1-2 | TRBD1 | TRBV6-1 | CASRQGSGYGYTF | TGTGCCAGCAGACAGGGGTCAGGATATGGCTACACCTTC
NA | TRBJ2-1 | NA | TRBV9 | CASSADTSSYNEQFF | TGTGCCAGCAGCGCGGACACCAGCTCCTACAATGAGCAGTTCTTC
few | TRBJ1-5 | NA | TRBV2 | CASSEAAWSQPQHF | TGTGCCAGCAGTGAAGCGGCTTGGTCTCAGCCCCAGCATTTT
NA | TRBJ2-7 | NA | TRBV19 | CASSILGPKNEQYF | TGTGCCAGTAGTATCCTGGGCCCTAAAAACGAGCAGTACTTC
NA | TRBJ1-2 | TRBD1 | TRBV29-1 | CSVDTRDRGGGYTF | TGCAGCGTTGACACCCGGGACAGGGGTGGAGGCTACACCTTC
NA | TRBJ2-7 | NA | TRBV2 | CASTSSYEQYF | TGTGCCAGCACAAGTTCCTACGAGCAGTACTTC
NA | TRBJ2-1 | NA | TRBV19 | CASSIAGGFSYNEQFF | TGTGCCAGTAGTATAGCTGGGGGGTTCTCCTACAATGAGCAGTTCTTC
NA | TRBJ2-6 | NA | TRBV5-6 | CASSAYSGANVLTF | TGTGCCAGCAGCGCGTACTCTGGGGCCAACGTCCTGACTTTC
NA | TRBJ2-1 | NA | TRBV28 | CASSSLVTRTAISYNEQFF | TGTGCCAGCAGTTCACTAGTTACACGGACGGCGATCTCCTACAATGAGCAGTTCTTC
NA | TRBJ1-4 | TRBD1 | TRBV5-4 | CASSRRDRVATNEKLFF | TGTGCCAGCAGCCGCCGGGACAGGGTTGCAACTAATGAAAAACTGTTTTTT
NA | TRBJ2-3 | NA | TRBV5-8 | CASSNPGLGTDTQYF | TGTGCCAGCAGCAACCCGGGACTGGGCACAGATACGCAGTATTTT
NA | TRBJ2-1 | NA | TRBV7-8 | CASSFWGLADNEQFF | TGTGCCAGCAGCTTTTGGGGGCTAGCGGACAATGAGCAGTTCTTC
once | TRBJ2-7 | NA | TRBV11-2 | CASSQEPGVFYEQYF | TGTGCCAGCAGTCAGGAGCCAGGGGTTTTCTACGAGCAGTACTTC
NA | TRBJ2-1 | NA | TRBV29-1 | CSVVRGTDNNEQFF | TGCAGCGTTGTCCGCGGGACGGATAACAATGAGCAGTTCTTC
NA | TRBJ2-3 | NA | TRBV9 | CASSVGLELTDTQYF | TGTGCCAGCAGCGTAGGTTTAGAACTCACAGATACGCAGTATTTT
few | TRBJ2-1 | TRBD2 | TRBV6-1 | CASSEGIAGGNEQFF | TGTGCCAGCAGTGAAGGGATAGCGGGGGGCAATGAGCAGTTCTTC
NA | TRBJ1-1 | NA | TRBV5-4 | CASSLGWGGGSNTEAFF | TGTGCCAGCAGCTTGGGCTGGGGGGGCGGATCCAACACTGAAGCTTTCTTT
NA | TRBJ1-1 | NA | TRBV6-5 | CASSYSRTLNTEAFF | TGTGCCAGCAGTTACTCCCGGACACTGAACACTGAAGCTTTCTTT
NA | TRBJ1-2 | NA | TRBV14 | CASSQGGGAYGYTF | TGTGCCAGCAGCCAAGGCGGGGGCGCCTATGGCTACACCTTC
NA | TRBJ2-2 | TRBD1 | TRBV4-1 | CASSRDREGGELFF | TGCGCCAGCAGCCGGGACAGGGAGGGCGGGGAGCTGTTTTTT